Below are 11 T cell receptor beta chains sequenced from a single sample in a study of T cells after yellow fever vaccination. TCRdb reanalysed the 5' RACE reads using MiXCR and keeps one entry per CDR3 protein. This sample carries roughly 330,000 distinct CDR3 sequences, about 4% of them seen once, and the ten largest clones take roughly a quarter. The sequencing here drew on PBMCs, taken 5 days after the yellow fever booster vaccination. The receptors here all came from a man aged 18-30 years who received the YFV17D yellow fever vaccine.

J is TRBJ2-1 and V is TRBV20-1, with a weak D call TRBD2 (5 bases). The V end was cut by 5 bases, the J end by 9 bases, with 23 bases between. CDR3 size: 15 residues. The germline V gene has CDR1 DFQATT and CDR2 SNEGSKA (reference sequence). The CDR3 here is CSADERWGIDIEQFF. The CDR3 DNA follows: TGCAGTGCTGATGAGCGGTGGGGAATAGACATTGAGCAGTTCTTC.

CDR3 sequence (DNA): TGTGCCAGCTCACCTAAACGGACAGACACCGGGGAGCTGTTTTTT. Translation: CASSPKRTDTGELFF. This chain uses TRBV18 with TRBJ2-2; perhaps TRBD1 as D (6 bases). Trimming left V 3 bases short and J 3 bases short, with 11 bases between. The germline gives CDR1 KGHSH, CDR2 LQKENI. The CDR3 is 15 residues long.

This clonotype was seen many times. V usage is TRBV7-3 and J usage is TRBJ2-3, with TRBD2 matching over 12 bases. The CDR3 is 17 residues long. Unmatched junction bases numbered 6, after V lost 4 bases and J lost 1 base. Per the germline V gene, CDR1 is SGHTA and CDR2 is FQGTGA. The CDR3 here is CASSSRLAGDRTDTQYF. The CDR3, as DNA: TGTGCCAGCAGCTCGCGACTAGCGGGGGACCGCACAGATACGCAGTATTTT. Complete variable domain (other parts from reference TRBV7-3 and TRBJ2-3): GAGVSQTPSNKVTEKGKYVELRCDPISGHTALYWYRQSLGQGPEFLIYFQGTGAADDSGLPNDRFFAVRPEGSVSTLKIQRTERGDSAVYLCASSSRLAGDRTDTQYFGPGTRLTVL.

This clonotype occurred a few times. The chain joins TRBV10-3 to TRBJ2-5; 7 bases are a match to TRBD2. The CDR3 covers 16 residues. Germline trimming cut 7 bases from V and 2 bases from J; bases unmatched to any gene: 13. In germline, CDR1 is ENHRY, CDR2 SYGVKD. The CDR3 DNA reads TGTGCCATCAACCCCCTCAGCGGGGATTTTCAAGAGACCCAGTACTTC. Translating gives CAINPLSGDFQETQYF.

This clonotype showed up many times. The chain's CDR3 is CASSYGGVNTEAFF. CDR3 nucleotide sequence: TGTGCCAGCAGTTACGGAGGCGTGAACACTGAAGCTTTCTTT. This rearrangement joins TRBV6-2 or TRBV6-3 to TRBJ1-1; no firm D call. CDR1 MNHEY and CDR2 SVGEGT come from the germline V gene. Between the trimmed V and J ends, which lost 2 bases and 0 bases, there was a span of 7 bases. The CDR3 spans 14 residues.

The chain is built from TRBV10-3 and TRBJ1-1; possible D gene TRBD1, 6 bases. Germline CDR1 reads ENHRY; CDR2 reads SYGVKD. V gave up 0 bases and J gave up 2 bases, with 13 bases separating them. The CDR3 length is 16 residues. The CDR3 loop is CAISESTQGTNTEAFF. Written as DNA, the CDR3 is TGTGCCATCAGTGAGTCGACTCAGGGGACTAACACTGAAGCTTTCTTT.

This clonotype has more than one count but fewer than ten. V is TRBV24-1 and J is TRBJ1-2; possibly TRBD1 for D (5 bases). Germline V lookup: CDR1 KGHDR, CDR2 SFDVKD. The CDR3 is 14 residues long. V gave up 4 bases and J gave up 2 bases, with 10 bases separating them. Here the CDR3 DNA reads TGTGCCACCAGTGAAGGACACGCCAACTATGGCTACACCTTC. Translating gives CATSEGHANYGYTF.

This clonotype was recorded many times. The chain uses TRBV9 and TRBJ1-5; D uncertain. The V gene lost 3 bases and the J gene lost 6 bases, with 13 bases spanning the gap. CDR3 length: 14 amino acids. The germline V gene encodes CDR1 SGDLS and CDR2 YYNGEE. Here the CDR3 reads CASSARGVSQPQHF. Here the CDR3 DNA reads TGTGCCAGCAGCGCCCGTGGTGTGAGTCAGCCCCAGCATTTT.

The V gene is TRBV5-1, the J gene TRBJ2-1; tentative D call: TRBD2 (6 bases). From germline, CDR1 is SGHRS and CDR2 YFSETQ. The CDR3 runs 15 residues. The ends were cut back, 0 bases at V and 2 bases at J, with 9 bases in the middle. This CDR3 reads CASSLGSGAYNEQFF. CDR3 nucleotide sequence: TGCGCCAGCAGCTTGGGATCGGGAGCCTACAATGAGCAGTTCTTC.

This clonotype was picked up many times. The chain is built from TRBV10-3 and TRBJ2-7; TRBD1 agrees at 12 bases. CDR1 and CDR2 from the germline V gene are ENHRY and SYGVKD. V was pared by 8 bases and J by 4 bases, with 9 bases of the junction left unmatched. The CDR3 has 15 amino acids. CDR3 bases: TGTGCCATCGAAGAGCCGGGACAGGGGGCTTACGAGCAGTACTTC. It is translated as CAIEEPGQGAYEQYF.

This CDR3 is CASSQDSAVPGNTIYF. As DNA, the CDR3 is TGCGCCAGCAGCCAAGATTCCGCAGTACCTGGAAACACCATATATTTT. The chain carries TRBV4-3 and TRBJ1-3; D uncertain. CDR3 length equals 16 residues. CDR1 is LGHNA, CDR2 YSLEER, per germline. V lost 0 bases, J lost 2 bases, and 11 bases lay in between.